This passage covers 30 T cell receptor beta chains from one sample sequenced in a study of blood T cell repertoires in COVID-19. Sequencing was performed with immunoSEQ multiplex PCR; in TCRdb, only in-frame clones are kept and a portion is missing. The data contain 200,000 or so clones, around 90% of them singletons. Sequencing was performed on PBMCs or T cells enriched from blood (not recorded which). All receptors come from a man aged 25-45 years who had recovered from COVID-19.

CDR3 in amino acids: CASSPTGATNEKLFF. The CDR3 bases are TGTGCCAGCAGCCCTACGGGGGCAACTAATGAAAAACTGTTTTTT. The chain couples TRBV3-1 (or the pseudogene TRBV3-2) to TRBJ1-4, with D tentatively TRBD1 (5 bases). V was cut by 4 bases and J by 0 bases, with 9 bases left in between. Germline lookup yields CDR1 LGHDT and CDR2 YNNKEL (reference sequence). This CDR3 comprises 15 residues.

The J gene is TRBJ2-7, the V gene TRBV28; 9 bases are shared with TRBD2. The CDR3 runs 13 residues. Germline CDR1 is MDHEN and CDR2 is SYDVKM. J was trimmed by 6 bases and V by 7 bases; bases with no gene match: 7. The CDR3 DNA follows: TGTGCCAGCACGGGACTAGCACCCCCCGAGCAGTACTTC. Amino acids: CASTGLAPPEQYF.

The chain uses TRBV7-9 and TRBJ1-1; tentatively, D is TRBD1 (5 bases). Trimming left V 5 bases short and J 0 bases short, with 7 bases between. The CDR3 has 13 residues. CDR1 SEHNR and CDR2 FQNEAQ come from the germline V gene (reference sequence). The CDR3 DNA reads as TGTGCCAGCAGCGACAGCCTGAACACTGAAGCTTTCTTT. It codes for CASSDSLNTEAFF.

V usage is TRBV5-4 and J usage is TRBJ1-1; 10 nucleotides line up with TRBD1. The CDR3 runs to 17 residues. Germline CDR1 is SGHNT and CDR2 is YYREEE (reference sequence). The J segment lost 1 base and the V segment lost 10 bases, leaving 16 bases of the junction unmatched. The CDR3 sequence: CAVALGQGRVKNTEAFF. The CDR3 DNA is TGTGCCGTGGCCCTGGGACAGGGGCGAGTCAAGAACACTGAAGCTTTCTTT.

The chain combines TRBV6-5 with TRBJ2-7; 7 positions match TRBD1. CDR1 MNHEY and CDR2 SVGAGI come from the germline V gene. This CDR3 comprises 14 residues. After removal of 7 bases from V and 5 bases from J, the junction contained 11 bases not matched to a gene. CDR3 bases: TGTGCCAGCATTAAAAACAGGGGTATAAACGAGCAGTACTTC. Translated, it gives CASIKNRGINEQYF.

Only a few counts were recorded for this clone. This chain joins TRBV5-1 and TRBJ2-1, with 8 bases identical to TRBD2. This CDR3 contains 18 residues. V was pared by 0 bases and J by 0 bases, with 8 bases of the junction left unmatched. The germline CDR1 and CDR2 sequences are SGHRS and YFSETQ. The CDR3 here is CASSLAPAGALSYNEQFF. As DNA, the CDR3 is TGCGCCAGCAGCTTGGCCCCAGCGGGAGCCCTCTCCTACAATGAGCAGTTCTTC.

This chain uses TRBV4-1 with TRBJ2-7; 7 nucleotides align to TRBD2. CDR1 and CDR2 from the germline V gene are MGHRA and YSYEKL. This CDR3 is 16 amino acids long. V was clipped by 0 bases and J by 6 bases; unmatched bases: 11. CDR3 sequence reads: CASSQEGTTYTLEQYF. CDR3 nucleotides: TGCGCCAGCAGCCAAGAGGGGACTACCTACACCCTCGAGCAGTACTTC.

The CDR3 bases are TGTGCCAGCAGCTCTTTAGGCCAGGGCTGGACCGGGGAGCTGTTTTTT. Translating gives CASSSLGQGWTGELFF. The gene calls are TRBV5-5 and TRBJ2-2, with D maybe TRBD1 (5 bases). Deletions cut 3 bases from V and 5 bases from J, with 17 bases between. This CDR3 spans 16 amino acids. Germline V gives CDR1 SGHKS, CDR2 YYEKEE (reference sequence). Looking up the rest from reference TRBV5-5 and TRBJ2-2 gives the full variable domain: DAGVTQSPTHLIKTRGQQVTLRCSPISGHKSVSWYQQVLGQGPQFIFQYYEKEERGRGNFPDRFSARQFPNYSSELNVNALLLGDSALYLCASSSLGQGWTGELFFGEGSRLTVL.

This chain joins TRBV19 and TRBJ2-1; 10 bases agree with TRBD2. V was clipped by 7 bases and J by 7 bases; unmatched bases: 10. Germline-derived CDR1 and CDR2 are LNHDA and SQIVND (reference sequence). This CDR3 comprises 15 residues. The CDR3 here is CASTTSGRGANEQFF. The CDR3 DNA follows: TGTGCCAGTACTACAAGCGGGAGGGGGGCGAATGAGCAGTTCTTC. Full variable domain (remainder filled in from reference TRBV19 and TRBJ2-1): DGGITQSPKYLFRKEGQNVTLSCEQNLNHDAMYWYRQDPGQGLRLIYYSQIVNDFQKGDIAEGYSVSREKKESFPLTVTSAQKNPTAFYLCASTTSGRGANEQFFGPGTRLTVL.

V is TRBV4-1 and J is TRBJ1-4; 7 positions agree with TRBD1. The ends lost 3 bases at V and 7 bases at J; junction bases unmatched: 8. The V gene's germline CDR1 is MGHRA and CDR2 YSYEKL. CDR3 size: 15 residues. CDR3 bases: TGCGCCAGCAGCCACAAGACAGGGATAGGTGAAAAACTGTTTTTT. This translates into CASSHKTGIGEKLFF.

CDR3 residues: CASSLARGRGWEQYF. The CDR3, as DNA: TGCGCCAGCAGCTTGGCGAGGGGGAGAGGATGGGAGCAGTACTTC. The rearrangement uses TRBV5-1 and TRBJ2-7; weak D call: TRBD1 (6 bases). Between the trimmed V and J ends, which lost 0 bases and 7 bases, there was a span of 17 bases. The V gene's germline CDR1 is SGHRS and CDR2 YFSETQ. The CDR3 covers 15 residues. The entire variable domain, with the rest obtained from reference TRBV5-1 and TRBJ2-7, is as follows: KAGVTQTPRYLIKTRGQQVTLSCSPISGHRSVSWYQQTPGQGLQFLFEYFSETQRNKGNFPGRFSGRQFSNSRSEMNVSTLELGDSALYLCASSLARGRGWEQYFGPGTRLTVT.

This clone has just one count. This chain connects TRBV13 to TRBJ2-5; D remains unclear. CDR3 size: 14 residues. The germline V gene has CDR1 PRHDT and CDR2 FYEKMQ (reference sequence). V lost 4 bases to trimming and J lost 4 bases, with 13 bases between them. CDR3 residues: CASSSRSNLETQYF. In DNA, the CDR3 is TGTGCCAGCAGCTCCCGATCTAATTTAGAGACCCAGTACTTC.

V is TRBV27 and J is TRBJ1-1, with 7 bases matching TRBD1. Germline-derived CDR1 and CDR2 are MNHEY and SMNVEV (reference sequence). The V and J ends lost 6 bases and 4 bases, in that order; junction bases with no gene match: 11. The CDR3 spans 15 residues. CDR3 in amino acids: CASSPSGHRGTEAFF. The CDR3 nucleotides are TGTGCCAGCAGCCCCTCAGGGCACAGGGGCACTGAAGCTTTCTTT.

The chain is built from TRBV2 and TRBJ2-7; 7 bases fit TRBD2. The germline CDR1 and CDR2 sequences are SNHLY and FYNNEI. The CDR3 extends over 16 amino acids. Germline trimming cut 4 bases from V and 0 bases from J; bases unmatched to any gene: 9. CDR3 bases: TGTGCCAGCAGTGTTTTAGCGGGCGCTCACTCCTACGAGCAGTACTTC. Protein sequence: CASSVLAGAHSYEQYF.

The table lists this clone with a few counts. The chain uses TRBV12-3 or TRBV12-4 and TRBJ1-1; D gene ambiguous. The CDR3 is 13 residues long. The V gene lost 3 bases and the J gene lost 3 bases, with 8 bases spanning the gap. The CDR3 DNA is TGTGCCAGCAGTTTTCGCCGAGACACTGAAGCTTTCTTT. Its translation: CASSFRRDTEAFF.

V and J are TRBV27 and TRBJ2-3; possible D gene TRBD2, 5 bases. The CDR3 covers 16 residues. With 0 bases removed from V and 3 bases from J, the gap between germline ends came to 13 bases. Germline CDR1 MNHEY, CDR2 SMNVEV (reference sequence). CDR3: CASSLSRTLPTDTQYF. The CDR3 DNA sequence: TGTGCCAGCAGTTTATCTCGGACTCTCCCAACAGATACGCAGTATTTT.

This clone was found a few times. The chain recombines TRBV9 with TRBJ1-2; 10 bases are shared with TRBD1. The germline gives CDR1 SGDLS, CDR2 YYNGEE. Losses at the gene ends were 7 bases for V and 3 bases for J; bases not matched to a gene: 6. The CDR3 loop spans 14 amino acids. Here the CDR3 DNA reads TGTGCCAGCGCCCGGGACAGGGGAGACTATGGCTACACCTTC. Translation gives CASARDRGDYGYTF.

The CDR3 sequence is CASSQPGEGKTQYF. Here the CDR3 DNA reads TGCGCCAGCAGCCAGCCGGGGGAGGGGAAGACCCAGTACTTC. The chain carries TRBV4-1 and TRBJ2-5; 7 bases fit TRBD2. The V and J ends lost 3 bases and 6 bases, in that order; junction bases with no gene match: 7. The CDR3 has 14 amino acids. The germline V gene encodes CDR1 MGHRA and CDR2 YSYEKL.

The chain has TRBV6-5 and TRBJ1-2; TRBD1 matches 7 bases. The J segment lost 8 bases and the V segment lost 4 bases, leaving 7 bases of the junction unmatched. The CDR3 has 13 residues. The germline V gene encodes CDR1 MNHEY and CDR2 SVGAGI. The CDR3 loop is CASSSRQGGGYTF. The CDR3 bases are TGTGCCAGCAGTTCCCGACAGGGCGGGGGCTACACCTTC.

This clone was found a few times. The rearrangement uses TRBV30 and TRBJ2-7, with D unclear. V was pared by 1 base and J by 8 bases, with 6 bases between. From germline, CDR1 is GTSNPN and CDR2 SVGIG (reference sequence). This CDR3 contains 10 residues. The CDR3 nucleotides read TGTGCCTGGAGTGGAGGTCAGCAGTACTTC. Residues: CAWSGGQQYF.

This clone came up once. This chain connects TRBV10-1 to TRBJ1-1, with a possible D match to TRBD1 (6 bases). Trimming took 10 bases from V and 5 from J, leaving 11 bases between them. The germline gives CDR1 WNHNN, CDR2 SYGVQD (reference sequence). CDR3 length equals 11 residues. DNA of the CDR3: TGCGCCAACATCACAGGGACTGAAGCTTTCTTT. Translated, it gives CANITGTEAFF.

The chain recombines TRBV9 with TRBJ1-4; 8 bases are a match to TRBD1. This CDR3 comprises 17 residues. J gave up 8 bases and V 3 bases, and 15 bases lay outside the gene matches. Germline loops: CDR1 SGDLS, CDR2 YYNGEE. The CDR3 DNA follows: TGTGCCAGCAGCGCCCAACCGACAGGGGCCCTTAGGGAAAAACTGTTTTTT. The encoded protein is CASSAQPTGALREKLFF.

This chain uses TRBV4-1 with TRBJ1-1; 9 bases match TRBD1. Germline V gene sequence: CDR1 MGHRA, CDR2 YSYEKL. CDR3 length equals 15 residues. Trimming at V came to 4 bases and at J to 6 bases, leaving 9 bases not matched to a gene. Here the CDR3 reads CASSPSRDRESEAFF. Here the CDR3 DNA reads TGCGCCAGCAGCCCGTCCCGGGACAGGGAGTCTGAAGCTTTCTTT.

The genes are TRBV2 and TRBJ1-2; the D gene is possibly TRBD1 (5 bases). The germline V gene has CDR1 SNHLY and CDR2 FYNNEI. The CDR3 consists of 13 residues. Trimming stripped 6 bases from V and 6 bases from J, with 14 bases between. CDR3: CASRGGALDGYTF. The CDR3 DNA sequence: TGTGCCAGCAGGGGAGGGGCGCTTGATGGCTACACCTTC.

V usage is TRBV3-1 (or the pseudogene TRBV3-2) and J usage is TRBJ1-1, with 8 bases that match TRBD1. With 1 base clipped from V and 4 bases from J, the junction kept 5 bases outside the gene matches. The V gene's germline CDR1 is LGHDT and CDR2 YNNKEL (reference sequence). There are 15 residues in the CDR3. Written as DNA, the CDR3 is TGTGCCAGCAGCCAAGGGACAGGGTTATTCACTGAAGCTTTCTTT. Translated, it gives CASSQGTGLFTEAFF.

This chain's CDR3 is CASRPGQGNTEAFF. The DNA for the CDR3 is TGTGCCAGCAGGCCGGGACAGGGAAACACTGAAGCTTTCTTT. V and J are TRBV2 and TRBJ1-1; TRBD1 matches at 9 bases. The CDR3 runs to 14 residues. J gave up 2 bases and V 6 bases, and 4 bases lay outside the gene matches. The germline CDR1 and CDR2 sequences are SNHLY and FYNNEI. The full variable domain, in which reference TRBV2 and TRBJ1-1 provide the parts outside the CDR3, is EPEVTQTPSHQVTQMGQEVILRCVPISNHLYFYWYRQILGQKVEFLVSFYNNEISEKSEIFDDQFSVERPDGSNFTLKIRSTKLEDSAMYFCASRPGQGNTEAFFGQGTRLTVV.

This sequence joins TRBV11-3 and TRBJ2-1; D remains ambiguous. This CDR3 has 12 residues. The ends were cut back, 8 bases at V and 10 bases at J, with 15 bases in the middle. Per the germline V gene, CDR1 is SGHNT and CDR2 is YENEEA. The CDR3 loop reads CASGRTTSEQFF. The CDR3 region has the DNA TGTGCCAGCGGTCGAACTACCTCGGAGCAGTTCTTC.

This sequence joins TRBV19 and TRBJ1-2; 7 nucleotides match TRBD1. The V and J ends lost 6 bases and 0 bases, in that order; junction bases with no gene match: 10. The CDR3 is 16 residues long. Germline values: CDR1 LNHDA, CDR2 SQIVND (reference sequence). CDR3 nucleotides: TGTGCCAGTAGACCTAGGGGGCGACCGACTAACTATGGCTACACCTTC. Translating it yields CASRPRGRPTNYGYTF.

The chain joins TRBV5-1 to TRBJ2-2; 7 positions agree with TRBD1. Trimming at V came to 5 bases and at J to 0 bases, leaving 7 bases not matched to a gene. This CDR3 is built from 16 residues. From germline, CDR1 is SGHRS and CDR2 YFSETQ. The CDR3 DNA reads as TGCGCCAGCAGTAGGCATACAGGGGCGAACACCGGGGAGCTGTTTTTT. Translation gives CASSRHTGANTGELFF.

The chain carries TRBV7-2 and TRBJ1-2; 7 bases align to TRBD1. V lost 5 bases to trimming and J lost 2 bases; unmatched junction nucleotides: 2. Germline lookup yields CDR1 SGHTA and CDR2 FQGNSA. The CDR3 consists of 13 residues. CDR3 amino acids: CASSTTGNYGYTF. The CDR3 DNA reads TGTGCCAGCAGCACGACAGGGAACTATGGCTACACCTTC.